This T cell receptor (beta chain) was captured in a study of CD8 T cells in Susac syndrome. General study findings and limits: The greatest CD8+ clonal expansion in Susac occurred in TEMRA cells and in active patients.

Random hexamers primed reverse transcription of about 0.45 to 1 ug RNA. The CDR3 of TCR beta was amplified by immunoSEQ multiplex PCR across 54 Vbeta and 13 Jbeta. TCRdb recomputed calls from the immunoSEQ multiplex PCR reads with MiXCR, one row per CDR3 protein. The top ten clones hold 0.15% to 0.2% of a sample with more than 150,000 distinct CDR3 sequences, around 95% of them seen once. Concerning this clonotype: What it binds is unknown.

V was clipped by 4 bases and J by 1 base, with 8 bases between them. The CDR3 runs 14 residues. Germline V gives CDR1 SGHRS, CDR2 YFSETQ. Both CD4+ and CD8+ T cells were negatively isolated, and TEMRA cells underwent FACS enrichment. The source is a human donor with Susac syndrome. V is TRBV5-1 and J is TRBJ2-2, with D unresolved. The sample consisted of CD8+ T cells from PBMCs. CDR3 sequence (DNA): TGCGCCAGCAGCCCCCTCAGGAACACCGGGGAGCTGTTTTTT. It encodes CASSPLRNTGELFF.